This TCR beta chain emerged from a study of T cell changes during pregnancy in multiple sclerosis (dated by TCRdb to between 2018 and 2021). For the study in its entirety: Changes in the T cell repertoire over the course of pregnancy were examined in this study in women with multiple sclerosis.

The CDR1 and CDR2 encoded by the germline V gene are SGDLS and YYNGEE. From V the trimming removes 0 bases and from J it removes 6 bases, while the gene matches leave 9 bases of the junction unaccounted for. The CDR3 numbers 17 residues from cysteine through phenylalanine. The kept DNA is CDR3 alone, 51 bases in frame from the first base. To note about this clone: This clone's antigen is unknown. No quality values exist for individual bases; no much larger clone is one base distant.

The library came from the immunoSEQ multiplex PCR assay. The table was pulled from immuneACCESS by TCRdb, which kept in-frame rearrangements only. Such tables lose some clones; where checked, under half of the loss comes from unresolved V genes, and the rest has no known cause. Across this sample there are fewer than 65,000 clones, with roughly 94% seen only once. Less than 0.4% of the sample goes to the ten largest clones. Sample: CD4+ T cells from peripheral blood mononuclear cells, taken in the third trimester of pregnancy. Rearrangement joined TRBV9 to TRBJ2-1; TRBD2 agrees with 10 junctional bases. The receptor was derived from a female donor with multiple sclerosis, enrolled in a pregnancy study. The sequenced DNA is TGTGCCAGCAGCGTAGGGGGGGGGACTAGCGTTATCAATGAGCAGTTCTTC. It is translated as CASSVGGGTSVINEQFF.